This is a list of T cell receptor beta chains from one sample in a study of a mutant IDH1 vaccine in newly diagnosed glioma. What these receptors recognize is not known. This table comes from immunoSEQ multiplex PCR, and its TCRdb copy is limited to in-frame clones, with some not included. The data show about 83,000 clones, over 75% seen once. The sample was PBMCs, taken from a glioma patient whose treatment included an IDH1 peptide vaccine. Receptors originate from a man aged 40-55 years with glioma. Both conserved end residues are part of each CDR3. Each record gives: clone size, J gene, D gene, V gene, CDR3 protein, CDR3 DNA. The D gene is left open where the match is weak. The listing skips clone size in some rows; elsewhere it reads once, few, many or a size class.

clone size: .; J gene: TRBJ1-1; D gene: TRBD1; V gene: TRBV10-3; CDR3 protein: CAIGIPGQGVSEAFF; CDR3 DNA: TGTGCCATCGGCATTCCGGGACAGGGAGTTAGTGAAGCTTTCTTT
clone size: .; J gene: TRBJ1-1; D gene: .; V gene: TRBV28; CDR3 protein: CASGRVGGTEAFF; CDR3 DNA: TGTGCCAGCGGCAGGGTTGGAGGCACTGAAGCTTTCTTT
clone size: .; J gene: TRBJ1-2; D gene: TRBD1; V gene: TRBV5-6; CDR3 protein: CASSSPRQGGSGYTF; CDR3 DNA: TGTGCCAGCAGCTCCCCCCGACAGGGAGGATCCGGCTACACCTTC
clone size: .; J gene: TRBJ1-3; D gene: .; V gene: TRBV28; CDR3 protein: CASSLPVGGNTIYF; CDR3 DNA: TGTGCCAGCAGTTTACCCGTCGGGGGAAACACCATATATTTT
clone size: .; J gene: TRBJ2-1; D gene: TRBD1; V gene: TRBV15; CDR3 protein: CATSRDRGKHNEQFF; CDR3 DNA: TGTGCCACCAGCAGAGACAGGGGGAAGCACAATGAGCAGTTCTTC
clone size: .; J gene: TRBJ1-6; D gene: .; V gene: TRBV30; CDR3 protein: CAWSTGFGSPLHF; CDR3 DNA: TGTGCCTGGAGTACAGGGTTTGGTTCACCCCTCCACTTT
clone size: .; J gene: TRBJ2-4; D gene: TRBD2; V gene: TRBV7-2; CDR3 protein: CASSLVPLAGVGVKNIQYF; CDR3 DNA: TGTGCCAGCAGCTTAGTCCCACTAGCGGGAGTGGGGGTCAAAAACATTCAGTACTTC
clone size: once; J gene: TRBJ1-5; D gene: .; V gene: TRBV19; CDR3 protein: CASSPSGGGNQPQHF; CDR3 DNA: TGTGCCAGTAGTCCCTCCGGGGGGGGCAATCAGCCCCAGCATTTT
clone size: .; J gene: TRBJ2-7; D gene: .; V gene: TRBV7-2; CDR3 protein: CASSPPGYEQYF; CDR3 DNA: TGTGCCAGCAGCCCCCCGGGGTACGAGCAGTACTTC
clone size: .; J gene: TRBJ2-7; D gene: TRBD1; V gene: TRBV7-8; CDR3 protein: CASSLALSVGQITYEQYF; CDR3 DNA: TGTGCCAGCAGCTTAGCGCTAAGTGTGGGACAGATAACCTACGAGCAGTACTTC
clone size: .; J gene: TRBJ2-7; D gene: TRBD1; V gene: TRBV5-1; CDR3 protein: CASSQGQGLAEQYF; CDR3 DNA: TGCGCCAGCAGCCAGGGACAGGGGCTCGCCGAGCAGTACTTC
clone size: .; J gene: TRBJ2-1; D gene: TRBD2; V gene: TRBV27; CDR3 protein: CASSPWGAGGNNEQFF; CDR3 DNA: TGTGCCAGCAGTCCCTGGGGAGCGGGGGGGAACAATGAGCAGTTCTTC
clone size: .; J gene: TRBJ2-4; D gene: TRBD1; V gene: TRBV19; CDR3 protein: CASRRVGDSKNIQYF; CDR3 DNA: TGTGCCAGTAGGCGAGTCGGGGACAGCAAAAACATTCAGTACTTC
clone size: .; J gene: TRBJ1-3; D gene: .; V gene: TRBV5-1; CDR3 protein: CASSLGGYVGNTIYF; CDR3 DNA: TGCGCCAGCAGCTTAGGTGGATACGTTGGAAACACCATATATTTT
clone size: few; J gene: TRBJ1-2; D gene: TRBD1; V gene: TRBV2; CDR3 protein: CASTRDRGKKGYTF; CDR3 DNA: TGTGCCAGCACCCGGGACAGGGGCAAAAAAGGCTACACCTTC
clone size: .; J gene: TRBJ1-6; D gene: .; V gene: TRBV4-2; CDR3 protein: CASSPDGNSPLHF; CDR3 DNA: TGTGCCAGCAGCCCAGACGGGAATTCACCCCTCCACTTT
clone size: .; J gene: TRBJ2-2; D gene: .; V gene: TRBV2; CDR3 protein: CASRNTGELFF; CDR3 DNA: TGTGCCAGCCGAAACACCGGGGAGCTGTTTTTT
clone size: .; J gene: TRBJ2-5; D gene: .; V gene: TRBV7-2; CDR3 protein: CASSLDGTGRETQYF; CDR3 DNA: TGTGCCAGCAGCTTAGATGGGACCGGGCGGGAGACCCAGTACTTC
clone size: .; J gene: TRBJ2-3; D gene: .; V gene: TRBV29-1; CDR3 protein: CSVDRAEVDTQYF; CDR3 DNA: TGCAGCGTTGACAGGGCTGAGGTGGATACGCAGTATTTT
clone size: .; J gene: TRBJ1-5; D gene: .; V gene: TRBV7-2; CDR3 protein: CASSLSYNQPQHF; CDR3 DNA: TGTGCCAGCAGCTTATCCTACAATCAGCCCCAGCATTTT
clone size: .; J gene: TRBJ1-2; D gene: .; V gene: TRBV19; CDR3 protein: CASSGEDRLNYYGYTF; CDR3 DNA: TGTGCCAGTAGTGGAGAGGACAGACTAAACTACTATGGCTACACCTTC
clone size: .; J gene: TRBJ2-2; D gene: TRBD2; V gene: TRBV4-3; CDR3 protein: CASSQVLAGGSGELFF; CDR3 DNA: TGCGCCAGCAGCCAAGTACTAGCGGGAGGGTCCGGGGAGCTGTTTTTT
clone size: .; J gene: TRBJ1-5; D gene: .; V gene: TRBV15; CDR3 protein: CATSIGAGGNQPQHF; CDR3 DNA: TGTGCCACCAGCATCGGGGCGGGGGGCAATCAGCCCCAGCATTTT
clone size: .; J gene: TRBJ1-1; D gene: .; V gene: TRBV14; CDR3 protein: CASSLDRPGAMNTEAFF; CDR3 DNA: TGTGCCAGCAGCCTTGACAGGCCCGGGGCCATGAACACTGAAGCTTTCTTT
clone size: .; J gene: TRBJ1-6; D gene: .; V gene: TRBV19; CDR3 protein: CASSIGGPAYNSPLHF; CDR3 DNA: TGTGCCAGTAGTATTGGGGGCCCGGCCTATAATTCACCCCTCCACTTT
clone size: .; J gene: TRBJ1-5; D gene: TRBD1; V gene: TRBV7-2; CDR3 protein: CASSPGQVSNQPQHF; CDR3 DNA: TGTGCCAGCAGCCCAGGACAGGTCAGCAATCAGCCCCAGCATTTT
clone size: .; J gene: TRBJ2-2; D gene: TRBD2; V gene: TRBV27; CDR3 protein: CASPPRSGDNTGELFF; CDR3 DNA: TGTGCCAGCCCTCCCCGTAGCGGGGATAACACCGGGGAGCTGTTTTTT
clone size: .; J gene: TRBJ2-7; D gene: TRBD2; V gene: TRBV6-5; CDR3 protein: CASRGRGGRYEQYF; CDR3 DNA: TGTGCCAGCAGGGGGCGGGGGGGAAGGTACGAGCAGTACTTC
clone size: .; J gene: TRBJ2-3; D gene: .; V gene: TRBV7-2; CDR3 protein: CASSLSGAGPFTDTQYF; CDR3 DNA: TGTGCCAGCAGCTTAAGTGGGGCGGGGCCGTTCACAGATACGCAGTATTTT
clone size: .; J gene: TRBJ2-2; D gene: .; V gene: TRBV19; CDR3 protein: CASSIGPGTGELFF; CDR3 DNA: TGTGCCAGTAGTATCGGTCCGGGGACCGGGGAGCTGTTTTTT
clone size: few; J gene: TRBJ2-1; D gene: .; V gene: TRBV9; CDR3 protein: CASSVRDGPRNEQFF; CDR3 DNA: TGTGCCAGCAGCGTGAGAGACGGGCCTCGGAATGAGCAGTTCTTC
clone size: .; J gene: TRBJ1-6; D gene: TRBD1; V gene: TRBV15; CDR3 protein: CATSRDLGTGLSPLHF; CDR3 DNA: TGTGCCACCAGCAGAGATTTGGGGACAGGGCTTTCACCCCTCCACTTT
clone size: .; J gene: TRBJ2-7; D gene: .; V gene: TRBV5-4; CDR3 protein: CASSLGGGATYEQYF; CDR3 DNA: TGTGCCAGCAGCTTGGGGGGGGGCGCTACCTACGAGCAGTACTTC
clone size: .; J gene: TRBJ2-3; D gene: TRBD2; V gene: TRBV7-8; CDR3 protein: CASSWIAGGEMQYF; CDR3 DNA: TGTGCCAGCAGCTGGATAGCGGGAGGGGAAATGCAGTATTTT
clone size: .; J gene: TRBJ2-5; D gene: TRBD1; V gene: TRBV5-4; CDR3 protein: CASSRTGQETQYF; CDR3 DNA: TGTGCCAGCAGCCGGACAGGGCAAGAGACCCAGTACTTC
clone size: .; J gene: TRBJ1-1; D gene: TRBD1; V gene: TRBV30; CDR3 protein: CAWSKARTGGWNTEAFF; CDR3 DNA: TGTGCCTGGAGTAAGGCCCGGACAGGGGGTTGGAACACTGAAGCTTTCTTT
clone size: .; J gene: TRBJ2-3; D gene: TRBD2; V gene: TRBV7-6; CDR3 protein: CASSLRLAGARTTTTDTQYF; CDR3 DNA: TGTGCCAGCAGCTTACGACTAGCGGGAGCCCGAACCACCACCACAGATACGCAGTATTTT
clone size: once; J gene: TRBJ2-1; D gene: .; V gene: TRBV15; CDR3 protein: CATSGTRGSYNEQFF; CDR3 DNA: TGTGCCACCAGCGGTACACGGGGTTCCTACAATGAGCAGTTCTTC
clone size: few; J gene: TRBJ1-5; D gene: .; V gene: TRBV2; CDR3 protein: CASRPMGGQTNQPQHF; CDR3 DNA: TGTGCCAGCAGGCCTATGGGGGGCCAAACCAATCAGCCCCAGCATTTT
clone size: .; J gene: TRBJ2-5; D gene: TRBD1; V gene: TRBV6-1; CDR3 protein: CASSVGQGKYF; CDR3 DNA: TGTGCCAGCAGTGTAGGACAGGGAAAGTACTTC
clone size: .; J gene: TRBJ2-7; D gene: .; V gene: TRBV19; CDR3 protein: CASNGGTLREQYF; CDR3 DNA: TGTGCCAGTAATGGGGGAACCCTACGGGAGCAGTACTTC
clone size: .; J gene: TRBJ2-7; D gene: .; V gene: TRBV28; CDR3 protein: CASSLDLKLDEQYF; CDR3 DNA: TGTGCCAGCTCCCTCGATCTGAAATTGGACGAGCAGTACTTC